The TCR beta chain under discussion was sequenced for a study of blood T cell repertoires in COVID-19. Whole-study context: COVID-19 samples from acute and convalescent phases originated in the United States, Italy and Spain.

In the original processing: Nucleated cell number was recorded as an estimate derived from reference gene primer amplification. TCRdb's copy holds only in-frame clones and misses some; the assay was immunoSEQ multiplex PCR. D and trimming come from the DNA, and the V and J calls and clone size come from that table. The sample consists of around 76,000 clones, more than 75% of them appearing once. The ends were cut back, 3 bases at V and 6 bases at J, with 5 bases in the middle. The CDR3 extends over 12 amino acids. The genes are TRBV12-3 or TRBV12-4 and TRBJ2-2; D gene ambiguous. Source material: peripheral blood. The receptor comes from a human donor in a cohort sampled during active COVID-19. CDR3 sequence reads: CASSFSSGELFF. The CDR3 DNA follows: TGTGCCAGCAGTTTTAGTTCCGGGGAGCTGTTTTTT.